One sample yielded the 13 T cell receptor beta chains listed below, sequenced in a study of blood T cell repertoires in COVID-19. Method: immunoSEQ multiplex PCR; TCRdb's copy keeps in-frame clones and lacks some. The sample includes over 95,000 clones, roughly 90% of them seen just once. The sequenced sample was peripheral blood. All receptors come from a human donor with acute or convalescent COVID-19. The donor label of this sample is uncertain.

This rearrangement joins TRBV7-9 to TRBJ1-4; D uncertain. Germline CDR1 SEHNR, CDR2 FQNEAQ (reference sequence). CDR3 length: 15 residues. V shed 6 bases and J shed 3 bases, with 14 bases lying between them. Written as DNA, the CDR3 is TGTGCCAGCAGTATCTCAGCGAGATCTAATGAAAAACTGTTTTTT. Translating it yields CASSISARSNEKLFF.

The chain employs TRBV7-9 and TRBJ2-1; 9 bases agree with TRBD2. The germline V gene encodes CDR1 SEHNR and CDR2 FQNEAQ (reference sequence). This CDR3 spans 17 amino acids. With V trimmed by 3 bases and J by 0 bases, 6 bases remained unmatched. CDR3: CASSLGGSGSSYNEQFF. In DNA form, the CDR3 reads TGTGCCAGCAGCTTGGGGGGTAGCGGGAGCTCCTACAATGAGCAGTTCTTC.

The chain uses TRBV30 and TRBJ1-5, with 11 bases that match TRBD1. CDR3 size: 15 residues. Germline assignment: CDR1 GTSNPN and CDR2 SVGIG (reference sequence). J was trimmed by 6 bases and V by 2 bases; bases with no gene match: 6. This CDR3 reads CAWSSGQGEVQPQHF. CDR3 nucleotide sequence: TGTGCCTGGAGTTCGGGACAGGGGGAGGTTCAGCCCCAGCATTTT.

The chain employs TRBV5-6 and TRBJ1-3, with D perhaps TRBD1 (6 bases). Trimming took off 2 bases at V and 0 bases at J, with 12 bases between the two ends. CDR3 length: 16 residues. The germline CDR1 and CDR2 sequences are SGHDT and YYEEEE. The CDR3 loop is CASSLRQDSSGNTIYF. CDR3 DNA: TGTGCCAGCAGCTTACGACAGGACAGCTCTGGAAACACCATATATTTT.

The genes are TRBV4-3 and TRBJ1-4; 7 bases line up with TRBD1. Germline-derived CDR1 and CDR2 are LGHNA and YSLEER. Trimming at V came to 1 base and at J to 3 bases, leaving 2 bases not matched to a gene. The length of the CDR3 is 15 residues. The CDR3 DNA is TGCGCCAGCAGCCAAGCCGGGACAGCTAATGAAAAACTGTTTTTT. This translates into CASSQAGTANEKLFF.

The CDR3 loop reads CASSNLHGAEAFF. In DNA form, the CDR3 reads TGTGCCAGCAGTAACCTCCACGGGGCTGAAGCTTTCTTT. This sequence joins TRBV12-3 or TRBV12-4 and TRBJ1-1; D gene uncertain. The germline V and J ends were trimmed by 5 bases and 6 bases, with 13 bases remaining between them. The CDR3 extends over 13 amino acids.

The V call is TRBV2, the J call TRBJ1-1, with 12 bases lining up with TRBD1. The CDR3 spans 15 residues. Trimming took 4 bases from V and 4 from J; bases not matched to a gene: 4. Germline CDR1 reads SNHLY; CDR2 reads FYNNEI. The CDR3 nucleotides are TGTGCCAGCAGTGCGGGACAGGGGGCTACCACTGAAGCTTTCTTT. Amino acid sequence: CASSAGQGATTEAFF.

This rearrangement joins TRBV9 to TRBJ1-4, with D perhaps TRBD1 (5 bases). V was shortened by 3 bases and J by 6 bases, with 12 bases between the two germline ends. The germline gives CDR1 SGDLS, CDR2 YYNGEE. CDR3 length equals 14 residues. The CDR3 region is CASSGMETDEKLFF. CDR3 in DNA: TGTGCCAGCAGCGGGATGGAGACAGATGAAAAACTGTTTTTT.

V gene TRBV9 combines with J gene TRBJ2-1; 10 bases are shared with TRBD2. The CDR3 has 15 amino acids. Looked up from germline, CDR1 is SGDLS and CDR2 is YYNGEE. Trimming removed 0 bases from V and 9 bases from J; junction bases left unmatched: 6. CDR3 in amino acids: CASSVGSGRTGEQFF. CDR3 bases: TGTGCCAGCAGCGTAGGTAGCGGGAGGACGGGTGAGCAGTTCTTC.

The chain links TRBV5-1 to TRBJ2-3, with 10 bases fitting TRBD1. This CDR3 is 17 amino acids long. V dropped 0 bases and J dropped 2; count of bases not matched to a gene: 6. In germline, CDR1 is SGHRS, CDR2 YFSETQ. Here the CDR3 DNA reads TGCGCCAGCAGCTTGGGTAGACAGGGGGCATACACAGATACGCAGTATTTT. It yields the protein CASSLGRQGAYTDTQYF.

This chain connects TRBV28 to TRBJ2-4, with a tentative D call TRBD2 (6 bases). The CDR3 runs to 16 residues. Germline V gene lookup returns CDR1 MDHEN and CDR2 SYDVKM. Trimming stripped 4 bases from V and 7 bases from J, with 20 bases between. CDR3 sequence reads: CASSSVGAGWGNIQYF. The CDR3 DNA sequence: TGTGCCAGCAGTTCCGTCGGGGCGGGGTGGGGGAACATTCAGTACTTC.

The V and J genes are TRBV9 and TRBJ2-6, with 7 positions matching TRBD1. After removal of 2 bases from V and 2 bases from J, the junction contained 10 bases not matched to a gene. The length of the CDR3 is 18 residues. Germline CDR1 reads SGDLS; CDR2 reads YYNGEE. CDR3 in DNA: TGTGCCAGCAGCGTCCCCCGGGACAGTCGGGCTGGGGCCAACGTCCTGACTTTC. It codes for CASSVPRDSRAGANVLTF.

The V call is TRBV2, the J call TRBJ2-7; D is uncertain. The CDR3 loop spans 14 amino acids. The germline V gene has CDR1 SNHLY and CDR2 FYNNEI. V lost 8 bases, J lost 5 bases, and 19 bases lay in between. CDR3: CASGSYRGNNEQYF. The CDR3 DNA reads TGTGCCAGCGGGTCCTACCGAGGTAACAACGAGCAGTACTTC.